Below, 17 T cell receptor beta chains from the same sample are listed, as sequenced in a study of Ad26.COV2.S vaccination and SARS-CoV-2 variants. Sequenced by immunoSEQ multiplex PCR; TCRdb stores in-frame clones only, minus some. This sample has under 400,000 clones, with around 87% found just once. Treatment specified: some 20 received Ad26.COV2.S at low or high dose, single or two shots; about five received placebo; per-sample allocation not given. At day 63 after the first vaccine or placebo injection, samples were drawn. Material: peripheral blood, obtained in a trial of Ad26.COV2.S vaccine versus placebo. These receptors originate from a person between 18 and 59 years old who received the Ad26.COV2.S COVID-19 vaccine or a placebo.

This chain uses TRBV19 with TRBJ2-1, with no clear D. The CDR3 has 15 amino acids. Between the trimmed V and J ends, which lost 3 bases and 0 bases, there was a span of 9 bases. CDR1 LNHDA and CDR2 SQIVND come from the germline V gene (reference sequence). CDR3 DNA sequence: TGTGCCAGTAGTATTTTGGGGTCCTCCTACAATGAGCAGTTCTTC. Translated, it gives CASSILGSSYNEQFF. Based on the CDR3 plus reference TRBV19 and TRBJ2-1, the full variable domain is DGGITQSPKYLFRKEGQNVTLSCEQNLNHDAMYWYRQDPGQGLRLIYYSQIVNDFQKGDIAEGYSVSREKKESFPLTVTSAQKNPTAFYLCASSILGSSYNEQFFGPGTRLTVL.

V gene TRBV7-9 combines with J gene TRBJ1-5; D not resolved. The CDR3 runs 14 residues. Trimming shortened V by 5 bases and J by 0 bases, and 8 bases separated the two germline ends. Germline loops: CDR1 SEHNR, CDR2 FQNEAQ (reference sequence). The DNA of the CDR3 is TGTGCCAGCAGCCGGGCTGATAGCAATCAGCCCCAGCATTTT. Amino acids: CASSRADSNQPQHF.

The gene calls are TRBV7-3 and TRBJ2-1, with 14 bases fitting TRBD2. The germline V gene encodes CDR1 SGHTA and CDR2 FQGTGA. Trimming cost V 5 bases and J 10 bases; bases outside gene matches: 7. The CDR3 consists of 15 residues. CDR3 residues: CASSPGTSGGSEQFF. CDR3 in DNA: TGTGCCAGCAGCCCAGGGACTAGCGGGGGCAGCGAGCAGTTCTTC. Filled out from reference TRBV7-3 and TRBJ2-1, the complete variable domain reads GAGVSQTPSNKVTEKGKYVELRCDPISGHTALYWYRQSLGQGPEFLIYFQGTGAADDSGLPNDRFFAVRPEGSVSTLKIQRTERGDSAVYLCASSPGTSGGSEQFFGPGTRLTVL.

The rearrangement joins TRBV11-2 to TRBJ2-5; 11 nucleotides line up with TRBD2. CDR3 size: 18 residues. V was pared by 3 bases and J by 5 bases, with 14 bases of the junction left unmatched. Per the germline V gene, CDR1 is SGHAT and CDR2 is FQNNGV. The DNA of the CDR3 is TGTGCCAGCAGCTTTTCTAGCGGGGGGCCAGGGGTCAGGGAGACCCAGTACTTC. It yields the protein CASSFSSGGPGVRETQYF.

Here the CDR3 reads CASSPQIAGNTIYF. CDR3 bases: TGTGCCAGCAGCCCCCAGATCGCTGGAAACACCATATATTTT. V usage is TRBV4-2 and J usage is TRBJ1-3; D unresolved. The CDR3 loop spans 14 amino acids. Trimming stripped 4 bases from V and 2 bases from J, with 9 bases between. Germline-derived CDR1 and CDR2 are LGHNA and YNFKEQ.

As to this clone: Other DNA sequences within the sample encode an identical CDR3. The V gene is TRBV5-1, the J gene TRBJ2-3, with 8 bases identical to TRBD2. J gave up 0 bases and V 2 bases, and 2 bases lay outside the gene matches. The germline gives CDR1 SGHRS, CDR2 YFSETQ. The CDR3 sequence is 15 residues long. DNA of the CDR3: TGCGCCAGCAGCTTAGCGGGGGCGAGCACAGATACGCAGTATTTT. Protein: CASSLAGASTDTQYF.

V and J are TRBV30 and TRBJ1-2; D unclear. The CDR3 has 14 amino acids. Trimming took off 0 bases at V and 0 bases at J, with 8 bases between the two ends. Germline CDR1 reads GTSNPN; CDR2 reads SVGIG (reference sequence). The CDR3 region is CAWSVLGTNYGYTF. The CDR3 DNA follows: TGTGCCTGGAGTGTACTGGGGACTAACTATGGCTACACCTTC.

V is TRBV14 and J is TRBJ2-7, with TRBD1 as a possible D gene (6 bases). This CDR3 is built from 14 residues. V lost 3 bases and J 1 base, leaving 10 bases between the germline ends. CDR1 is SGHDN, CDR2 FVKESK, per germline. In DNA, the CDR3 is TGTGCCAGCAGCCACGGGACAAGTTCCTACGAGCAGTACTTC. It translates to CASSHGTSSYEQYF.

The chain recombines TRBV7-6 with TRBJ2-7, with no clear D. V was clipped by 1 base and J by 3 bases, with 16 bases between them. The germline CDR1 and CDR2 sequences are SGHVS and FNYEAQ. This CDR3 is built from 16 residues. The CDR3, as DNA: TGTGCCAGCAGCTTAGGTTTAGAGGACGCCTTCTACGAGCAGTACTTC. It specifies CASSLGLEDAFYEQYF.

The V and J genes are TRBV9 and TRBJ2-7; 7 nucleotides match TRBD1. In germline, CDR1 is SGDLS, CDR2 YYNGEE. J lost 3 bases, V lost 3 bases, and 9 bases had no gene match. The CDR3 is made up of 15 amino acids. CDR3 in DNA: TGTGCCAGCAGCGCCAACCAGGGACAGATCTACGAGCAGTACTTC. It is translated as CASSANQGQIYEQYF.

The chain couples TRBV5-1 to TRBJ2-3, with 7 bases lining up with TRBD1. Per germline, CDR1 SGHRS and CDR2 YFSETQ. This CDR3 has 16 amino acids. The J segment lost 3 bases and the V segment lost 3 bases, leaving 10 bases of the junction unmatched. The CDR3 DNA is TGCGCCAGCAGCTCCCAGGGGGTGTTATCGACAGATACGCAGTATTTT. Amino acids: CASSSQGVLSTDTQYF.

CDR3 nucleotides: TGTGCCACATACCCGTCGGCAGCGGACACCGGGGAGCTGTTTTTT. Translated, it gives CATYPSAADTGELFF. The chain uses TRBV6-5 and TRBJ2-2; tentative D call: TRBD2 (5 bases). The CDR3 is 15 amino acids. Germline V CDR1 and CDR2: MNHEY, SVGAGI. Trimming stripped 10 bases from V and 3 bases from J, with 18 bases between.

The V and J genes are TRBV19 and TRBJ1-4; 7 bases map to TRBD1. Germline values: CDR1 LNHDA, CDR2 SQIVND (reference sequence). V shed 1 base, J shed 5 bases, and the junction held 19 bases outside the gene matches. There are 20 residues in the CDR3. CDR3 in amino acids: CASSIGSGGRVREENEKLFF. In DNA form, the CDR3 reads TGTGCCAGTAGTATAGGATCAGGGGGAAGGGTCCGTGAGGAGAATGAAAAACTGTTTTTT.

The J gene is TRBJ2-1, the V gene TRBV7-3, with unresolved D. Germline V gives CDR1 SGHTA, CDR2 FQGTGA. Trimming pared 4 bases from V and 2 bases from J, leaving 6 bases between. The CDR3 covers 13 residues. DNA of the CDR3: TGTGCCAGCAGCTCCAGTCCCTACAATGAGCAGTTCTTC. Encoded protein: CASSSSPYNEQFF.

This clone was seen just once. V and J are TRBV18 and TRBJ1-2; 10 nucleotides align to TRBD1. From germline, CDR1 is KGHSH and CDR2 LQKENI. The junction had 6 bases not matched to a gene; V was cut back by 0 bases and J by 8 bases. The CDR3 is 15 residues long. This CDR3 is CASSPPGTGAEGYTF. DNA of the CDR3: TGTGCCAGCTCACCACCCGGGACAGGGGCCGAGGGCTACACCTTC.

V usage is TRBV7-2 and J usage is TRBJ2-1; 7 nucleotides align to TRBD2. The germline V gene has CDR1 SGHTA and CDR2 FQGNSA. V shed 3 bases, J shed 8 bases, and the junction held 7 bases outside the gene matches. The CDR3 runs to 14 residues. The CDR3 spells CASSLPGLKDEQFF. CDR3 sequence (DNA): TGTGCCAGCAGCTTGCCGGGACTAAAGGATGAGCAGTTCTTC.

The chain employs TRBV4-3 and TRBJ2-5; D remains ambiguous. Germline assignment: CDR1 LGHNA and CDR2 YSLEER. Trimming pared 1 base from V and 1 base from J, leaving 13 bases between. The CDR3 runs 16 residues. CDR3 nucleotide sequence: TGCGCCAGCAGCCAAGGGGCAATACGTGGCCAAGAGACCCAGTACTTC. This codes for CASSQGAIRGQETQYF.